The source of this T cell receptor beta chain is a study of cytomegalovirus exposure and HLA in healthy donors. Primers for the PCR totalled 60 Vbeta and 13 Jbeta. TCRdb keeps only in-frame clones here, not all; method: immunoSEQ multiplex PCR. The sample consists of 95,000 to 150,000 clones, approximately 80% of them appearing once. V dropped 3 bases and J dropped 5 bases, with 10 bases sitting between them. CDR1 and CDR2 from the germline V gene are MGHDK and SYGVNS. The CDR3 spans 13 residues. Sequenced input: PBMCs. The chain couples TRBV25-1 to TRBJ1-2, with D possibly matching TRBD1 (6 bases). This receptor was identified in a man aged 35-49 years in good health and CMV-seronegative. The chain's CDR3 is CASSEGAGYGYTF. For the CDR3, the DNA is TGTGCCAGCAGTGAGGGGGCTGGGTATGGCTACACCTTC.